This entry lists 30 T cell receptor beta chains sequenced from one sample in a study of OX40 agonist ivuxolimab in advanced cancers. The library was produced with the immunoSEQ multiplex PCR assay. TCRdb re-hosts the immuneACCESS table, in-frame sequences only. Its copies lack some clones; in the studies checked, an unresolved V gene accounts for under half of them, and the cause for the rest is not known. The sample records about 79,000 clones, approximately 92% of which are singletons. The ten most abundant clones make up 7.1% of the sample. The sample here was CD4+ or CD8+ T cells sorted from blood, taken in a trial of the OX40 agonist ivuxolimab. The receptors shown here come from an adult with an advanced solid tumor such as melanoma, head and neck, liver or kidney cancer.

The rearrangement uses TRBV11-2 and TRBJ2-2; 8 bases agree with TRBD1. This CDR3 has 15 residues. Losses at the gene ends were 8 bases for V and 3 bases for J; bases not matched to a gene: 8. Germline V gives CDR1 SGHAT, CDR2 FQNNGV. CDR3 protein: CASSPQGAYTGELFF. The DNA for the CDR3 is TGTGCCAGCTCCCCTCAGGGGGCGTACACCGGGGAGCTGTTTTTT.

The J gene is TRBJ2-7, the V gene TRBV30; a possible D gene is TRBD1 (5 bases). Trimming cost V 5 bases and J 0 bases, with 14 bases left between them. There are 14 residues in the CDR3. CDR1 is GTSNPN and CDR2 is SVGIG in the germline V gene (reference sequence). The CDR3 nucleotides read TGTGCCTGGGGTAAGGGGCTCCTCTCCTACGAGCAGTACTTC. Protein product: CAWGKGLLSYEQYF.

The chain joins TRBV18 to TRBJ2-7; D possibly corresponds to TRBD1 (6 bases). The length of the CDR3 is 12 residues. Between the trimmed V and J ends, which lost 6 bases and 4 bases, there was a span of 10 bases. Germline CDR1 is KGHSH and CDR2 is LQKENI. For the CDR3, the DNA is TGTGCCAGCTCCTCAGACAGGTACGAGCAGTACTTC. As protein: CASSSDRYEQYF.

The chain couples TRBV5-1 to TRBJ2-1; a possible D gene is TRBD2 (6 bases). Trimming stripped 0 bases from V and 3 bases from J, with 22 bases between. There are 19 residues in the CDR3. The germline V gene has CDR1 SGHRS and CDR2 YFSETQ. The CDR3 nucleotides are TGCGCCAGCAGCTTGGACCGGTTCCCGGGCGGGATAGACTACAATGAGCAGTTCTTC. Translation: CASSLDRFPGGIDYNEQFF.

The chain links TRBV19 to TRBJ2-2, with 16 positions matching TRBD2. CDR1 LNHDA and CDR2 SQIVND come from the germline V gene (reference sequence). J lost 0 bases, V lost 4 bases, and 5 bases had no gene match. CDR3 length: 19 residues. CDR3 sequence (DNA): TGTGCCAGTAGTACTGGGGGGACTAGCGGGAGGGCGAACACCGGGGAGCTGTTTTTT. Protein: CASSTGGTSGRANTGELFF.

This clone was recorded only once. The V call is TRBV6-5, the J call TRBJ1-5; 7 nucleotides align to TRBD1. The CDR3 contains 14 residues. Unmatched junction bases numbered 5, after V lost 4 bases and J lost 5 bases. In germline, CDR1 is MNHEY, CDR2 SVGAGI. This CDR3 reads CASSSTTGDQPQHF. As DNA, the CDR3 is TGTGCCAGCAGTTCCACAACAGGGGATCAGCCCCAGCATTTT.

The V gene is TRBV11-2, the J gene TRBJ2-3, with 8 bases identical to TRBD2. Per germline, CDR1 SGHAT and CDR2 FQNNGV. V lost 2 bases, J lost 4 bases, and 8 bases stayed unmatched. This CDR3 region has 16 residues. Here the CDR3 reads CASSLQTGGPSDTQYF. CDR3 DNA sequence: TGTGCCAGCAGCTTACAGACGGGAGGGCCCTCAGATACGCAGTATTTT.

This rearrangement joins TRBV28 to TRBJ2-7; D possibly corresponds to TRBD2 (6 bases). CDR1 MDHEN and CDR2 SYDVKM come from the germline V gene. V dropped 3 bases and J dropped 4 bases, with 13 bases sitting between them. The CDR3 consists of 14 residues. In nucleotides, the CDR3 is TGTGCCAGCAGTTTCGGAGGGGTCGTATACGAGCAGTACTTC. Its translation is CASSFGGVVYEQYF. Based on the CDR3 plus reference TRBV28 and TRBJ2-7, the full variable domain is DVKVTQSSRYLVKRTGEKVFLECVQDMDHENMFWYRQDPGLGLRLIYFSYDVKMKEKGDIPEGYSVSREKKERFSLILESASTNQTSMYLCASSFGGVVYEQYFGPGTRLTVT.

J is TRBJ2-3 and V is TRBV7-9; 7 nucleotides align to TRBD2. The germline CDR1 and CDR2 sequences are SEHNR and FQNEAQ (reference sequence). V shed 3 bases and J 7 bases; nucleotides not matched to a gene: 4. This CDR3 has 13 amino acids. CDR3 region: CASSLGDYNTQYF. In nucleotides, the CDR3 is TGTGCCAGCAGCTTGGGGGACTACAATACGCAGTATTTT.

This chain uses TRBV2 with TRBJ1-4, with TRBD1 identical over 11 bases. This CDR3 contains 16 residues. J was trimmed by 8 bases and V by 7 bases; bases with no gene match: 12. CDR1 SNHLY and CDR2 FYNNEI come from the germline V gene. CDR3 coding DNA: TGTGCCAGCAACGTCTTGCGGACAGGGGGCGAGGAAAAACTGTTTTTT. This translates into CASNVLRTGGEEKLFF.

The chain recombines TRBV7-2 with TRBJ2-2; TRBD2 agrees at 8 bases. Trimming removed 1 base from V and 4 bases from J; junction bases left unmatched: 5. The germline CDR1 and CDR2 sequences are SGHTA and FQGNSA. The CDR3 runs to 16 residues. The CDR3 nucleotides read TGTGCCAGCAGCTTAGGAGCGGGAGTGGGCACCGGGGAGCTGTTTTTT. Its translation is CASSLGAGVGTGELFF.

The CDR3 bases are TGTGCCAGCAGTCCCCTTCGGGAGGCGGGAGAGCAGTACTTC. Its protein is CASSPLREAGEQYF. The gene calls are TRBV28 and TRBJ2-7; 7 bases are shared with TRBD2. Trimming took 5 bases from V and 7 from J; bases not matched to a gene: 11. Germline values: CDR1 MDHEN, CDR2 SYDVKM. The CDR3 covers 14 residues.

The CDR3 DNA follows: TGTGCCAGCAGCTTAGGGGGCAGGGGGGTAGTCCCTACAAATGAGCAGTTCTTC. It is translated as CASSLGGRGVVPTNEQFF. The chain carries TRBV7-9 and TRBJ2-1; a possible D gene is TRBD1 (7 bases). This CDR3 has 18 residues. CDR1 is SEHNR, CDR2 FQNEAQ, per germline (reference sequence). The V and J ends lost 1 base and 7 bases respectively, with 23 bases between them. Together with reference TRBV7-9 and TRBJ2-1, the CDR3 gives the full variable domain: DTGVSQNPRHKITKRGQNVTFRCDPISEHNRLYWYRQTLGQGPEFLTYFQNEAQLEKSRLLSDRFSAERPKGSFSTLEIQRTEQGDSAMYLCASSLGGRGVVPTNEQFFGPGTRLTVL.

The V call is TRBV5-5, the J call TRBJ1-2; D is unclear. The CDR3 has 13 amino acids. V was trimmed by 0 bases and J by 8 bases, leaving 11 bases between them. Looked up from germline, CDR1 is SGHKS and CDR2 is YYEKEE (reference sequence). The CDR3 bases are TGTGCCAGCAGCTTGGCAGGACCGTGGGGCTACACCTTC. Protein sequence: CASSLAGPWGYTF.

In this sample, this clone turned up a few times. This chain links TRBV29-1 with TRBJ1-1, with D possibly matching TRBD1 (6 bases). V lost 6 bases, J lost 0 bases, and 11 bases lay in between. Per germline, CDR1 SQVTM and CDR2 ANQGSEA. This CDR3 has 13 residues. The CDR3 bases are TGCAGCGTGGACAGACAAATGAACACTGAAGCTTTCTTT. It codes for CSVDRQMNTEAFF. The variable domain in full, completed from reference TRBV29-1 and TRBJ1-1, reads SAVISQKPSRDICQRGTSLTIQCQVDSQVTMMFWYRQQPGQSLTLIATANQGSEATYESGFVIDKFPISRPNLTFSTLTVSNMSPEDSSIYLCSVDRQMNTEAFFGQGTRLTVV.

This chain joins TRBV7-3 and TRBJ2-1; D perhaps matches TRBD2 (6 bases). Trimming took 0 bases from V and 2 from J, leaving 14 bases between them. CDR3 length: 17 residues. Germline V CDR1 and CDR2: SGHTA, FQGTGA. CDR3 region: CASSLTAGTATYNEQFF. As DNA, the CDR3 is TGTGCCAGCAGCTTAACCGCCGGGACTGCCACCTACAATGAGCAGTTCTTC.

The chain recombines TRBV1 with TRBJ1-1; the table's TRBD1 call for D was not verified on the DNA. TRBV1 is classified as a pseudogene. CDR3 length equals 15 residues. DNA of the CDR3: TGCACCAGCAGCCAACGGGGACAGCGGAACACTGAAGCTTTCTTT. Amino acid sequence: CTSSQRGQRNTEAFF.

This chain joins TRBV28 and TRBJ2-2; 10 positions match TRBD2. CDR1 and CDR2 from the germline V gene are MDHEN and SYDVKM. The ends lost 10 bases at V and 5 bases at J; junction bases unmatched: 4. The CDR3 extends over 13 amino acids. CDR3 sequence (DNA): TGTGCCACCAGGACTAGCGGTACCGGGGAGCTGTTTTTT. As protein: CATRTSGTGELFF. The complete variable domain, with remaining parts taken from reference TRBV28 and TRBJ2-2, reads DVKVTQSSRYLVKRTGEKVFLECVQDMDHENMFWYRQDPGLGLRLIYFSYDVKMKEKGDIPEGYSVSREKKERFSLILESASTNQTSMYLCATRTSGTGELFFGEGSRLTVL.

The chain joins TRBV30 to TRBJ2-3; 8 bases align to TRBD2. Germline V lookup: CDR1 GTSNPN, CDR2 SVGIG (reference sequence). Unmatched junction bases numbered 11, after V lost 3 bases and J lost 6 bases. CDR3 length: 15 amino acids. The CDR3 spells CAWSGLAGVVDTQYF. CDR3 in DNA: TGTGCCTGGAGCGGACTAGCTGGGGTCGTGGATACGCAGTATTTT.

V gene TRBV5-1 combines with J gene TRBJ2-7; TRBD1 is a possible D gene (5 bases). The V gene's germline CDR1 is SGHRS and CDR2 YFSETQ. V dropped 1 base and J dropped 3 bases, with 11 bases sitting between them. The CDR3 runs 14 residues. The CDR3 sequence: CASSLRWGVYEQYF. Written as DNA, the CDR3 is TGCGCCAGCAGCTTGAGGTGGGGCGTCTACGAGCAGTACTTC.

CDR3 residues: CAWEQGSGGNTIYF. The CDR3 bases are TGTGCCTGGGAACAGGGGTCGGGTGGAAACACCATATATTTT. The V call is TRBV30, the J call TRBJ1-3, with 7 bases fitting TRBD1. CDR1 and CDR2 from the germline V gene are GTSNPN and SVGIG (reference sequence). After removal of 5 bases from V and 3 bases from J, the junction contained 7 bases not matched to a gene. The CDR3 is 14 residues long.

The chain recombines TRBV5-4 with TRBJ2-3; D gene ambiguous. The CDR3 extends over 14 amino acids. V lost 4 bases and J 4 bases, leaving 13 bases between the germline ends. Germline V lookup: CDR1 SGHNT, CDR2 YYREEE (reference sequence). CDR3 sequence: CASSQDPGADTQYF. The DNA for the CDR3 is TGTGCCAGCAGCCAAGACCCGGGCGCAGATACGCAGTATTTT.

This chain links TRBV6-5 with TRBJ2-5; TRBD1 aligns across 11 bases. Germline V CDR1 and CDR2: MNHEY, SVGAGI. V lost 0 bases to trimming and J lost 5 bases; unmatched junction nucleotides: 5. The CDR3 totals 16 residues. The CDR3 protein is CASSYSGQGAVETQYF. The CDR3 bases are TGTGCCAGCAGTTACTCCGGACAGGGGGCCGTCGAGACCCAGTACTTC.

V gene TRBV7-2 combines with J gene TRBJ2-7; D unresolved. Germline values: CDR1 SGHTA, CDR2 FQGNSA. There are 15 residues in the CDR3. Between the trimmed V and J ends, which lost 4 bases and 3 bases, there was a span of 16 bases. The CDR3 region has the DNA TGTGCCAGCAGCTCACATATCCCGGTAATCTACGAGCAGTACTTC. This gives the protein CASSSHIPVIYEQYF. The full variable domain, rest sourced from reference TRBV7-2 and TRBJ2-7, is GAGVSQSPSNKVTEKGKDVELRCDPISGHTALYWYRQSLGQGLEFLIYFQGNSAPDKSGLPSDRFSAERTGGSVSTLTIQRTQQEDSAVYLCASSSHIPVIYEQYFGPGTRLTVT.

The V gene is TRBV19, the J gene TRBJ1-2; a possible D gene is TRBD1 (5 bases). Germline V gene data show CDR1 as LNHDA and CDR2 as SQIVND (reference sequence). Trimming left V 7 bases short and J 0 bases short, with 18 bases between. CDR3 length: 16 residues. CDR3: CASTLAGGGANYGYTF. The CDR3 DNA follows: TGTGCCAGTACCCTCGCCGGGGGGGGAGCTAACTATGGCTACACCTTC.

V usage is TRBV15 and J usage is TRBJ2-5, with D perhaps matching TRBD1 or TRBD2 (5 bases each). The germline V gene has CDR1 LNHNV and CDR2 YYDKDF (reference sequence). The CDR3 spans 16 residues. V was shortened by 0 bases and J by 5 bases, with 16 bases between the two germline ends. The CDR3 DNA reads TGTGCCACCAGCAGAGATGTTGGGGGTAATTGGGAGACCCAGTACTTC. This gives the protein CATSRDVGGNWETQYF. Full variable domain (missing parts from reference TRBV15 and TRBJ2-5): DAMVIQNPRYQVTQFGKPVTLSCSQTLNHNVMYWYQQKSSQAPKLLFHYYDKDFNNEADTPDNFQSRRPNTSFCFLDIRSPGLGDTAMYLCATSRDVGGNWETQYFGPGTRLLVL.

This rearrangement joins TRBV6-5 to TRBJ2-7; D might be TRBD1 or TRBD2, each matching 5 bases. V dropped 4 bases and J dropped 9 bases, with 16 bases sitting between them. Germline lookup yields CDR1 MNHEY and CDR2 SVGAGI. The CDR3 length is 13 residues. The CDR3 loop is CASSFTTGPGQYF. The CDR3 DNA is TGTGCCAGCAGTTTCACGACGGGGCCAGGGCAGTACTTC.

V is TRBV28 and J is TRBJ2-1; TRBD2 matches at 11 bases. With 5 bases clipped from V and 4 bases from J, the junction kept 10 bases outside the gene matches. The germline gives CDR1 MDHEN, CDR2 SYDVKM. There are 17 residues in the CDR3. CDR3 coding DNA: TGTGCCAGCAGTACCATAGCCCGACTAGCGGGGTACAATGAGCAGTTCTTC. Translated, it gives CASSTIARLAGYNEQFF.

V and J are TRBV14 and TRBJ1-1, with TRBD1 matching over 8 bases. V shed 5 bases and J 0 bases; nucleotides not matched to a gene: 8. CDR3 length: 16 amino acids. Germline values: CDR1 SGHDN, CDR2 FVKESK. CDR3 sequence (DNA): TGTGCCAGCAGCGAACCGACAGGGGACCTGAACACTGAAGCTTTCTTT. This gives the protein CASSEPTGDLNTEAFF. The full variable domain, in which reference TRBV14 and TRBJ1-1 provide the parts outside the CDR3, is EAGVTQFPSHSVIEKGQTVTLRCDPISGHDNLYWYRRVMGKEIKFLLHFVKESKQDESGMPNNRFLAERTGGTYSTLKVQPAELEDSGVYFCASSEPTGDLNTEAFFGQGTRLTVV.

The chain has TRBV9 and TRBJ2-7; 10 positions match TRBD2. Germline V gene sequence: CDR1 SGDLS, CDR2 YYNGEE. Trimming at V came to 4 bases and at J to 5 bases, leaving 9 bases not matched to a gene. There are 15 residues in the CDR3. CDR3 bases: TGTGCCAGCAGCAGACGGGGGCTAGCGGGAGACGAGCAGTACTTC. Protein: CASSRRGLAGDEQYF.